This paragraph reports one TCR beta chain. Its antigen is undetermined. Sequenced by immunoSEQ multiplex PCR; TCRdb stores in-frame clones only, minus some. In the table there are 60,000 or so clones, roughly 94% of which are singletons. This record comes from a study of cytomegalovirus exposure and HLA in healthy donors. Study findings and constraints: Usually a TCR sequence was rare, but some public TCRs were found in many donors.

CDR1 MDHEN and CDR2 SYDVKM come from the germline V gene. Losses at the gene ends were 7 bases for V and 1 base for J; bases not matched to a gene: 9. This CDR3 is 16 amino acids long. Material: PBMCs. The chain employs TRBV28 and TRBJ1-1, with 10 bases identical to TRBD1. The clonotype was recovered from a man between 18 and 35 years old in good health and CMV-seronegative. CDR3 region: CASIDDRGPWNTEAFF. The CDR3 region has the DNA TGTGCCAGCATCGATGACAGGGGGCCTTGGAACACTGAAGCTTTCTTT.